This T cell receptor (beta chain) was identified in a study of spatial heterogeneity in lung cancer. Whole-study context: Alpha-chain sequences were consistently detected less often than beta-chain sequences. Tumor-region TCR transcript counts correlated strongly with a T cell module score from matched bulk RNA-seq.

The length of the CDR3 is 21 residues. Per the germline V gene, CDR1 is DFQATT and CDR2 is SNEGSKA (reference sequence). V was pared by 5 bases and J by 0 bases, with 19 bases of the junction left unmatched. Many counts were recorded for this clonotype. Its antigen is as yet unknown. Points from the study as a whole: The study found that expanded intratumoral alpha and beta TCR counts tracked tumor mutation counts.

TCRdb reanalysed the 5' RACE reads using MiXCR and keeps one entry per CDR3 protein. The table has thousands of distinct CDR3 sequences, roughly 5.5% seen once. Time point reported: sample taken at primary tumor resection. The donors, 60 to 80 patients with untreated early-stage non-small cell lung cancer, provided the samples. Whole RNA obtained from tumor, nontumor lung or frozen PBMC underwent sequencing without sorting. The gene calls are TRBV20-1 and TRBJ2-3; 14 bases are a match to TRBD2. The origin of this receptor is a female donor with early-stage non-small cell lung cancer. This specimen was lung tumor tissue, taken at surgery. The CDR3 is CSARNLLSGTSGGRSTDTQYF. For the CDR3, the DNA is TGCAGTGCTCGAAACCTCCTATCGGGGACTAGCGGGGGAAGAAGCACAGATACGCAGTATTTT.